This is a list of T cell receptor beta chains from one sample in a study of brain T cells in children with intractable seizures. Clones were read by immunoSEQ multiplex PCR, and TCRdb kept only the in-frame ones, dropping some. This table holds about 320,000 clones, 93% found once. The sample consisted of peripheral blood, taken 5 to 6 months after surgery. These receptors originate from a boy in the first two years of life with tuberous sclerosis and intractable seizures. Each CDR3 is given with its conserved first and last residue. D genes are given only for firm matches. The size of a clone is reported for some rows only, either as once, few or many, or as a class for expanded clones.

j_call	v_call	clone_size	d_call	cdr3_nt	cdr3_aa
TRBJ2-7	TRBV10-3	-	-	TGTGCCATCAGTGAGTCTGCCAGGGGCGGCTACGAGCAGTACTTC	CAISESARGGYEQYF
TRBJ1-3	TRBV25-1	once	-	TGTGCCAGCAGTGTCGGGGTCCTCTCTGGAAACACCATATATTTT	CASSVGVLSGNTIYF
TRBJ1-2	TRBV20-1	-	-	TGCAGTGCTAGTCCGGGGTATGGCTACACCTTC	CSASPGYGYTF
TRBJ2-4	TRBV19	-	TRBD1	TGTGCCAGTAGTTCTCGGTCCGGACAGGGAAGTATTCAGTACTTC	CASSSRSGQGSIQYF
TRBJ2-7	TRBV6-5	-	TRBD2	TGTGCCAGCGGCCTAGCGGGAGACCTTTACTACGAGCAGTACTTC	CASGLAGDLYYEQYF
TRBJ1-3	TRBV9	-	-	TGTGCCAGCAGCGTTTTAGGAGGTAACTCTGGAAACACCATATATTTT	CASSVLGGNSGNTIYF
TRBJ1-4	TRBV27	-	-	TGTGCCAGCAGTTGGGGGGGGAAACTGTTTTTT	CASSWGGKLFF
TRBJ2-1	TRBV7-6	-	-	TGTGCCAGCAGCTCCCGAGTCAGTGCGGGATCCAATGAGCAGTTCTTC	CASSSRVSAGSNEQFF
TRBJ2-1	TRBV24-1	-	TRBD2	TGTGCCACCAGTAAGTCAGGAGATAAAGGGGACTACACCCCTGGTAATGAGCAGTTCTTC	CATSKSGDKGDYTPGNEQFF
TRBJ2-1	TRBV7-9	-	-	TGTGCCAGCAGCTTAGAATCCCATGAGCAGTTCTTC	CASSLESHEQFF
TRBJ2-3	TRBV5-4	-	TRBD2	TGTGCCAGCAGCTTGTACCTAGCGGGAGAGACGCAGTATTTT	CASSLYLAGETQYF
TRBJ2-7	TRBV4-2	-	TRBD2	TGTGCCAGCAGCCAATCCACTAGCGGGGGGGGATTCTCCTACGAGCAGTACTTC	CASSQSTSGGGFSYEQYF
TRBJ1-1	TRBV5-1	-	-	TGCGCCAGCAGCTTGAGTTGGATGAACACTGAAGCTTTCTTT	CASSLSWMNTEAFF
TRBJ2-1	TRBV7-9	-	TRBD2	TGTGCCAGCAGCCCGGCGAGCGGGAGCTCCTACAATGAGCAGTTCTTC	CASSPASGSSYNEQFF
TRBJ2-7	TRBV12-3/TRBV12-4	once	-	TGTGCCAGCAGCCGAGAGTCCTACGAGCAGTACTTC	CASSRESYEQYF
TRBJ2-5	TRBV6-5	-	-	TGTGCCAGCAGTTACTCGTTCGGCTTCGGGTATGAGACCCAGTACTTC	CASSYSFGFGYETQYF
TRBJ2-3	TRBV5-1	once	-	TGCGCCAGCAGCTTCCGGGGGACAGATACGCAGTATTTT	CASSFRGTDTQYF
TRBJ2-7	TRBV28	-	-	TGTGCCAGCAGTTATAGGATTTACGAGCAGTACTTC	CASSYRIYEQYF
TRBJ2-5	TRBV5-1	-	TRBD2	TGCGCCAGCAGGTATACGGGGGGGCAAGAGACCCAGTACTTC	CASRYTGGQETQYF